Below, 16 T cell receptor beta chains from the same sample are listed, as sequenced in a study of sequential checkpoint blockade in melanoma. Data came from immunoSEQ multiplex PCR; TCRdb stores just in-frame clones and leaves some out. The repertoire holds 1,300 to 1,500 clones, 20% to 25% seen once, with around 15% in the top ten. Treatment of the sample: randomized to nivolumab then ipilimumab (arm A) or the reverse (arm B). The specimen was tumor tissue (inferred from file names), collected from a patient given nivolumab and ipilimumab in sequence. The source of these receptors is a human donor with melanoma.

This chain links TRBV29-1 with TRBJ2-3, with D maybe TRBD2 (6 bases). This CDR3 is 12 amino acids long. V gave up 4 bases and J gave up 6 bases, with 11 bases separating them. The germline gives CDR1 SQVTM, CDR2 ANQGSEA. This CDR3 is CSVGLGRDTQYF. The CDR3 nucleotides read TGCAGCGTTGGTCTAGGGAGGGATACGCAGTATTTT.

The V and J genes are TRBV19 and TRBJ1-3, with D possibly TRBD1 on 5 matching bases. The V end was cut by 8 bases, the J end by 0 bases, with 14 bases between. CDR3 length: 15 amino acids. Germline V gene data show CDR1 as LNHDA and CDR2 as SQIVND (reference sequence). CDR3 nucleotides: TGTGCCAGTTTCACGTGGGGCAGCTCTGGAAACACCATATATTTT. Its translation is CASFTWGSSGNTIYF.

This clone is deemed large (0.1 to 1%). The rearrangement links TRBV6-8 to TRBJ2-1, with TRBD2 matching over 8 bases. Germline loops: CDR1 MNHGY, CDR2 SAAAGT. The CDR3 is made up of 15 amino acids. Trimming at V came to 3 bases and at J to 9 bases, leaving 10 bases not matched to a gene. The CDR3 DNA is TGTGCCAGCAGTTATCAGGGACTAGGTGTTAGTGAGCAGTTCTTC. Translating it yields CASSYQGLGVSEQFF.

This clone was seen only a few times. The V and J genes are TRBV6-8 and TRBJ2-2; TRBD1 might be the D (5 bases). Per the germline V gene, CDR1 is MNHGY and CDR2 is SAAAGT. V lost 6 bases and J lost 6, with 14 bases in between. This CDR3 is 14 amino acids long. The CDR3, as DNA: TGTGCCAGCAGCCCTTCAGGGTACCCCGGGGAGCTGTTTTTT. This gives the protein CASSPSGYPGELFF.

The V and J genes are TRBV30 and TRBJ1-2; TRBD1 agrees at 7 bases. The ends lost 5 bases at V and 4 bases at J; junction bases unmatched: 7. The CDR3 totals 13 residues. Germline V gives CDR1 GTSNPN, CDR2 SVGIG (reference sequence). The CDR3 loop reads CAWGQVLGYGYTF. The CDR3 DNA follows: TGTGCCTGGGGACAGGTATTGGGCTATGGCTACACCTTC.

This clone was counted only a few times. The genes are TRBV11-3 and TRBJ1-5; 7 positions match TRBD1. V lost 5 bases to trimming and J lost 4 bases; unmatched junction nucleotides: 5. The CDR3 covers 14 residues. CDR1 and CDR2 (germline): SGHNT, YENEEA. The CDR3 DNA reads as TGTGCCAGCAGCGCTGGGACAGCAAATCAGCCCCAGCATTTT. Residues: CASSAGTANQPQHF.

This chain uses TRBV6-8 with TRBJ2-1, with no clear D. This CDR3 has 15 amino acids. The V end lost 9 bases, the J end lost 0 bases, and 15 bases lay between the germline ends. Germline V lookup: CDR1 MNHGY, CDR2 SAAAGT. CDR3 bases: TGTGCCAGGGGGATGTCGGACCACTCCTACAATGAGCAGTTCTTC. Protein: CARGMSDHSYNEQFF.

This clone was detected only once. The V and J genes are TRBV19 and TRBJ2-3, with a possible D match to TRBD2 (5 bases). V lost 3 bases, J lost 1 base, and 17 bases lay in between. The CDR3 extends over 17 amino acids. Germline V gene sequence: CDR1 LNHDA, CDR2 SQIVND (reference sequence). The CDR3 nucleotides are TGTGCCAGTAGTATGCCTAGAGGGATGCGGGGCACAGATACGCAGTATTTT. This sequence encodes CASSMPRGMRGTDTQYF. The whole variable domain, filled in from reference TRBV19 and TRBJ2-3, reads DGGITQSPKYLFRKEGQNVTLSCEQNLNHDAMYWYRQDPGQGLRLIYYSQIVNDFQKGDIAEGYSVSREKKESFPLTVTSAQKNPTAFYLCASSMPRGMRGTDTQYFGPGTRLTVL.

A remark on this clone: Compared with germline, one end of the junction differs, possibly owing to a read error. This sequence joins TRBV27 and TRBJ2-3; D is unclear. This CDR3 has 13 amino acids. From germline, CDR1 is MNHEY and CDR2 SMNVEV (reference sequence). The CDR3 nucleotides are TGTGCCAGCAGATTATCAAGCACAGATACGCAGTATTTT. It yields the protein CASRLSSTDTQYF.

This clone occurred a few times. The chain combines TRBV19 with TRBJ1-3, with D tentatively TRBD1 (5 bases). Germline CDR1 and CDR2: LNHDA and SQIVND (reference sequence). The ends were cut back, 8 bases at V and 1 base at J, with 15 bases in the middle. This CDR3 has 15 amino acids. CDR3 sequence (DNA): TGTGCCAGTCTCCTTGGATCAGGGTCTGGAAACACCATATATTTT. This codes for CASLLGSGSGNTIYF.

This clone was detected a few times. The chain carries TRBV6-8 and TRBJ2-3, with 10 bases identical to TRBD2. Germline V CDR1 and CDR2: MNHGY, SAAAGT. There are 14 residues in the CDR3. Unmatched junction bases numbered 1, after V lost 5 bases and J lost 2 bases. For the CDR3, the DNA is TGTGCCAGCAGTGGACTAGCGGACACAGATACGCAGTATTTT. It is translated as CASSGLADTDTQYF.

In its sample, this clone is medium-sized. This chain joins TRBV9 and TRBJ2-3; D may be TRBD2 (6 bases). Trimming removed 3 bases from V and 1 base from J, with 9 bases in between. The CDR3 contains 14 residues. Looked up from germline, CDR1 is SGDLS and CDR2 is YYNGEE. The CDR3 nucleotides are TGTGCCAGCAGCGCCTTAGCGGGCACAGATACGCAGTATTTT. This gives the protein CASSALAGTDTQYF. The full variable domain, in which reference TRBV9 and TRBJ2-3 provide the parts outside the CDR3, is DSGVTQTPKHLITATGQRVTLRCSPRSGDLSVYWYQQSLDQGLQFLIQYYNGEERAKGNILERFSAQQFPDLHSELNLSSLELGDSALYFCASSALAGTDTQYFGPGTRLTVL.

The chain couples TRBV18 to TRBJ1-2; D remains unclear. The V and J ends lost 6 bases and 8 bases respectively, with 13 bases between them. CDR1 and CDR2 (germline): KGHSH, LQKENI. The CDR3 loop spans 12 amino acids. CDR3 nucleotides: TGTGCCAGCTCCCCCTCGGGCAGCGGCTACACCTTC. Amino acid sequence: CASSPSGSGYTF.

This clone was observed a handful of times. The chain couples TRBV10-3 to TRBJ2-7, with 10 bases aligning to TRBD2. There are 16 residues in the CDR3. CDR1 and CDR2 (germline): ENHRY, SYGVKD. J gave up 3 bases and V 4 bases, and 9 bases lay outside the gene matches. CDR3 amino acids: CAISGPGLAGVYEQYF. The DNA of the CDR3 is TGTGCCATCAGTGGCCCCGGCCTAGCGGGAGTCTACGAGCAGTACTTC.

Relative to its sample, this clone is medium-sized. This chain links TRBV11-3 with TRBJ2-5, with TRBD2 identical over 9 bases. The ends lost 6 bases at V and 9 bases at J; junction bases unmatched: 11. Germline assignment: CDR1 SGHNT and CDR2 YENEEA. The length of the CDR3 is 14 residues. CDR3 loop: CASRMTSGTGAQYF. The CDR3 DNA reads TGTGCCAGCAGAATGACTAGCGGCACCGGGGCCCAGTACTTC.

This clone was picked up a small number of times. This chain uses TRBV6-8 with TRBJ2-7; 8 positions match TRBD2. Germline trimming cut 5 bases from V and 5 bases from J; bases unmatched to any gene: 8. The germline V gene encodes CDR1 MNHGY and CDR2 SAAAGT. The CDR3 is 14 residues long. CDR3 DNA: TGTGCCAGCAGTGGGGGCGGGAGGTCGAACGAGCAGTACTTC. The encoded protein is CASSGGGRSNEQYF.